A selection of T cell receptor beta chains follows, all from one sample in a study of CD8 T cells in ankylosing spondylitis. TCRdb ran MiXCR on the 5' RACE reads and lists one entry per CDR3 protein. The sample includes about 150,000 distinct CDR3 sequences, roughly 10% of them seen just once. Sequenced sample: blood, either unsorted or a sorted T cell fraction (not recorded which). The source is a female donor with ankylosing spondylitis or in good health (not recorded which). Both conserved end residues are part of each CDR3. D genes are given only for firm matches. Clone size appears in some rows only: once, few, many, or a class for an expanded clone.

>NA|TRBV15|13|TRBJ2-1|NA
TGTGCCACCAGCACCCCTTTGAACGATGAGCAGTTCTTC
CATSTPLNDEQFF
>many|TRBV7-2|12|TRBJ2-2|TRBD2
TGTGCCAGCAGCCGACTAGCGGGAGGGTTGGGTTTT
CASSRLAGGLGF
>many|TRBV3-1|12|TRBJ1-4|NA
TGTGCCAGCAGCCAGACAGATGAAAAACTGTTTTTT
CASSQTDEKLFF
>many|TRBV6-5|19|TRBJ1-5|NA
TGTGCCAGCAGTTCCCTTCCCGGGGGGCCCCTGATTGGGAATCAGCCCCAGCATTTT
CASSSLPGGPLIGNQPQHF
>NA|TRBV28|12|TRBJ2-1|NA
TGTGCCAGCAGTCCCGACTGGCAGGGTCCGTTCTTC
CASSPDWQGPFF
>many|TRBV5-4|16|TRBJ2-7|NA
TGTGCCAGCAGCCATCCGGACGGGCAGGCTTCCTACGAGCAGTACTTC
CASSHPDGQASYEQYF
>many|TRBV3-1|13|TRBJ2-7|NA
TGTGCCAGCAGCCAAGAGGCAGGGGAAGAGCAGTACTTC
CASSQEAGEEQYF
>many|TRBV12-3/TRBV12-4|12|TRBJ1-1|NA
TGTGCCAGCCGATTTGGACAAGCACAAGCTTTCTTT
CASRFGQAQAFF
>many|TRBV5-8|15|TRBJ2-3|TRBD2
TGTGCCAGCAGCTTAAGCGGGAGTAGCACAGATACGCAGTATTTT
CASSLSGSSTDTQYF
>NA|TRBV30|19|TRBJ2-4|TRBD1
TGTGCCTGGAGTGGGCCGGGACAGGGTGGTTTGAGAGCCAAAAACATTCAGTACTTC
CAWSGPGQGGLRAKNIQYF
>NA|TRBV12-3/TRBV12-4|15|TRBJ2-2|NA
TGTACCAGCAGCTTAGCTACTGCGCGGCACAGGGAGCTGTTTTTT
CTSSLATARHRELFF
>many|TRBV7-8|14|TRBJ2-3|NA
TGTGCCAGCAGCTTAAATATACGAGGGGATACGCAGTATTTT
CASSLNIRGDTQYF
>many|TRBV19|14|TRBJ2-7|NA
TGTGCCAGCCGTTCGGGGCGTGGGACCTACGAGCAGTACTTC
CASRSGRGTYEQYF
>many|TRBV6-1|17|TRBJ1-1|NA
TGTGCCAGCAGACCGTTGCAGGGTGCAAATATGAACACTGAAGCTTTCTTT
CASRPLQGANMNTEAFF
>NA|TRBV3-1|14|TRBJ2-1|NA
TGTGCCAGCAGCCAAGGGCTATCCTGGGATGAGCAGTTCTTC
CASSQGLSWDEQFF
>many|TRBV12-3/TRBV12-4|15|TRBJ1-4|NA
TGTGCCAGCAGCGGCGGCGGGGGTGACGGTGAAAAACTGTTTTTT
CASSGGGGDGEKLFF
>few|TRBV28|14|TRBJ2-3|NA
TGTGCCAGCAGCCTCCCCGGCTGGGCAGATACGCAGTATTTT
CASSLPGWADTQYF
>many|TRBV20-1|12|TRBJ1-2|NA
TGCAGTGCTGCCCGGGGGGACTATGGCTACACCTTC
CSAARGDYGYTF
>few|TRBV27|14|TRBJ2-1|NA
TGTGCCAGCAGTTTATCGGGACGGAGGAATGAGCAGTTCTTC
CASSLSGRRNEQFF
>few|TRBV12-3/TRBV12-4|15|TRBJ2-5|TRBD1
TGTGCCAGCAGATACGGGACAGGTCCTCAAGAGACCCAGTACTTC
CASRYGTGPQETQYF
>many|TRBV5-1|13|TRBJ1-1|TRBD1
TGCGCCAGCCAGGGGGCAGAGGACACTGAAGCTTTCTTT
CASQGAEDTEAFF